This TCR beta chain was identified during a study of T-cell memory formation after mild COVID-19. TCRdb processed the 5' RACE reads anew with MiXCR; each CDR3 protein has one entry. The repertoire has about 390,000 distinct CDR3 sequences, approximately 15% of them found once; the top ten carry roughly 21%. CDR1 is LGHNT, CDR2 FRNRAP, per germline. V lost 10 bases, J lost 0 bases, and 12 bases lay in between. The CDR3 extends over 13 amino acids. This clonotype was obtained from a man between 18 and 35 years old who had mild COVID-19 (a few samples of this study predate the infection). Cell type and time point are not known. The sequenced sample was PBMCs or a T cell subset sorted from them (not recorded which). The chain recombines TRBV12-5 with TRBJ1-1, with a weak D call TRBD1 (5 bases). In nucleotides, the CDR3 is TGTGCTACCGCGGCGGGGCTGAACACTGAAGCTTTCTTT. This sequence encodes CATAAGLNTEAFF.